These 7 T cell receptor beta chains were sequenced from one sample in a study of molecular identifiers for immune sequencing clone quantification. TCRdb re-derived calls from the PCR reads in MiXCR, one entry per CDR3 protein. The sample has approximately 670,000 distinct CDR3 sequences, approximately 20% seen once. Sequencing was carried out using naive CD8+ T cells from blood, with Jurkat cell RNA spiked in. Stated subset: FACS-sorted CD8+CD4-CCR7+CD45RA+ naive T cells. The receptors derive from a human donor in good health. Some libraries in this study had Jurkat cell RNA spiked in.

This clonotype was seen ten or more times. V and J are TRBV19 and TRBJ2-6, with D perhaps TRBD1 or TRBD2 (5 bases each). Germline V gene sequence: CDR1 LNHDA, CDR2 SQIVND (reference sequence). Trimming took off 7 bases at V and 0 bases at J, with 10 bases between the two ends. This CDR3 has 15 residues. Here the CDR3 reads CASTPGRSGANVLTF. CDR3 DNA: TGTGCCAGTACGCCGGGGCGCTCTGGGGCCAACGTCCTGACTTTC.

Turning to this clonotype: A much larger clone differs from this one at a single base, so this may be a read error. This chain links TRBV6-2 or TRBV6-3 with TRBJ1-1; D perhaps matches TRBD1 (6 bases). Germline-derived CDR1 and CDR2 are MNHEY and SVGEGT. This CDR3 contains 13 residues. The CDR3 DNA follows: TGTGCCAGCAACCCGGGGGGGCTGGTTGAAACTTTCTTT. Translating it yields CASNPGGLVETFF.

This clonotype was seen a handful of times. The junction shows a germline mismatch at one end, possibly a read error. The chain is built from TRBV9 and TRBJ2-3; D gene unclear. The CDR3 spans 11 residues. Germline assignment: CDR1 SGDLS and CDR2 YYNGEE. The CDR3: CACSSTDTQYF. In DNA form, the CDR3 reads TGTGCCTGCAGCTCTACTGACACGCAGTATTTT.

This clonotype was seen at least ten times. This chain connects TRBV12-5 to TRBJ1-5; D is unresolved. The CDR3 is made up of 12 amino acids. The germline V gene encodes CDR1 LGHNT and CDR2 FRNRAP. The germline V and J ends were trimmed by 6 bases and 6 bases, with 9 bases remaining between them. The CDR3 loop is CASGLGGQPQHF. As DNA, the CDR3 is TGTGCTAGTGGCCTCGGTGGTCAGCCCCAGCATTTT.

With regard to this clonotype: Since a much larger clone is just one base distant, this may be a read error. The J gene is TRBJ2-3, the V gene TRBV15; a weak D match, TRBD1 (5 bases). Germline CDR1 reads LNHNV; CDR2 reads YYDKDF (reference sequence). The CDR3 totals 18 residues. V lost 0 bases and J lost 4, with 20 bases in between. In DNA, the CDR3 is TGTGCCACCAGCAGAGATTGGGGCACTACAGCCAACGCAGATACGCAGTATTTT. The encoded protein is CATSRDWGTTANADTQYF.

The chain links TRBV12-5 to TRBJ2-1, with 7 positions matching TRBD1. Germline CDR1 and CDR2: LGHNT and FRNRAP. V lost 6 bases to trimming and J lost 7 bases; unmatched junction nucleotides: 0. The CDR3 totals 11 residues. The CDR3 region is CASGQGNEQFF. The DNA for the CDR3 is TGTGCTAGTGGACAGGGGAATGAGCAGTTCTTC.

This clonotype was counted at least ten times. The V and J genes are TRBV7-9 and TRBJ2-3; 7 positions match TRBD2. In germline, CDR1 is SEHNR, CDR2 FQNEAQ (reference sequence). With V trimmed by 0 bases and J by 3 bases, 15 bases remained unmatched. CDR3 length: 19 amino acids. CDR3 sequence: CASSLAHREWEGTTDTQYF. DNA for the CDR3: TGTGCCAGCAGCTTAGCCCACCGGGAGTGGGAGGGCACGACAGATACGCAGTATTTT.